This T cell receptor beta chain appears in the sequencing data of a study of blood T cell repertoires in COVID-19. Study as a whole: Acute-phase and convalescent COVID-19 samples originated in the United States, Italy and Spain.

In terms of age and location, participants ranged from roughly 18 to 90 years and lived in around 22 US areas. Clinical history reported by participants formed the basis on which cohorts were assigned. The CDR3 is made up of 12 amino acids. Germline CDR1 reads SGHVS; CDR2 reads FQNEAQ. The V gene lost 5 bases and the J gene lost 5 bases, with 6 bases spanning the gap. Authors' analysis steps: How many nucleated cells were present was estimated from reference gene primer amplification. Some clones are missing from TCRdb's copy, which holds only in-frame ones; the method was immunoSEQ multiplex PCR. V and J calls and clone size are as listed in that table; D and trimming were resolved from the DNA. The sample carries 150,000 to 250,000 clones, around 81% recorded once.

This sequence originates from a man between 40 and 49 years old who had recovered from COVID-19. This chain joins TRBV7-8 and TRBJ2-2; D unresolved. Sample: PBMCs or T cells enriched from blood (not recorded which). The CDR3, as DNA: TGTGCCAGCAGCCCCCGGACCGGGGAGCTGTTTTTT. Its protein product is CASSPRTGELFF.